This TCR gamma chain was recorded in a study of gamma-delta T cells after stem cell transplantation. TCRdb fed the RT-PCR reads to CATT. Here the sample spans over a thousand gamma-chain clones, approximately 15% being singletons. This clone was seen more than once but under ten times. The sequenced material came from gamma-delta T cells. This TCR derives from a human donor. It is not recorded whose cells these are; they may come from a transplant donor.

The CDR3 loop is CATWDGRRFYKKLF. The CDR3 bases are TGTGCCACCTGGGACGGGCGCCGATTTTATAAGAAACTCTTT. The V and J genes are TRGV2 and TRGJ1 or TRGJ2. CDR3 size: 14 residues. J gave up 6 bases and V 0 bases, and 8 bases lay outside the gene matches. Germline V gene lookup returns CDR1 EGSNGY and CDR2 YDSYNSKV.